This T cell receptor (beta chain) was captured in a study of cytomegalovirus exposure and HLA in healthy donors. The wider study: A later analysis reported the same platform for the 100 to 150 validation repertoires and the roughly 670 first-cohort repertoires.

The CDR3 length is 13 residues. The V and J ends lost 4 bases and 6 bases, in that order; junction bases with no gene match: 6. Germline CDR1 and CDR2: SGHRS and YFSETQ. Whole-study results and caveats: Some TCR beta chains (more than 150 of them) were listed as cytomegalovirus-associated.

Data came from immunoSEQ multiplex PCR; TCRdb stores just in-frame clones and leaves some out. The sample lists 150,000 to 180,000 clones; about 86% were seen once. Comments on this clone: Antigen: not known.

The rearrangement uses TRBV5-1 and TRBJ2-7, with 8 bases identical to TRBD1. Sample: PBMCs. The TCR comes from a human donor in good health. This CDR3 is CASSGNRGVEQYF. The CDR3 bases are TGCGCCAGCAGCGGGAACAGGGGGGTCGAGCAGTACTTC.